This TCR beta chain is from a study of CD4 T cells in relation to SARS-CoV-2 and coronaviruses. Clones were sequenced by immunoSEQ multiplex PCR, and TCRdb holds only the in-frame ones, with some missing. Altogether about 41,000 clones are present, approximately 87% being singletons, with the ten largest covering 1% to 1.5%. This CDR3 has 14 residues. Germline CDR1 GTSNPN, CDR2 SVGIG (reference sequence). V trimming: 2 bases; J trimming: 2 bases; junction bases outside the gene matches: 4. Of note for this clone: The antigen is not known.

This receptor was obtained from an adult with COVID-19. The chain carries TRBV30 and TRBJ1-2; 8 positions agree with TRBD1. Material: naive CD4+ T cells from PBMCs, cultured in vitro. The subset denotes: naive CD4+ T cells isolated by negative enrichment. CDR3 residues: CAWSQGQGNYGYTF. CDR3 DNA sequence: TGTGCCTGGAGTCAAGGACAGGGCAACTATGGCTACACCTTC.